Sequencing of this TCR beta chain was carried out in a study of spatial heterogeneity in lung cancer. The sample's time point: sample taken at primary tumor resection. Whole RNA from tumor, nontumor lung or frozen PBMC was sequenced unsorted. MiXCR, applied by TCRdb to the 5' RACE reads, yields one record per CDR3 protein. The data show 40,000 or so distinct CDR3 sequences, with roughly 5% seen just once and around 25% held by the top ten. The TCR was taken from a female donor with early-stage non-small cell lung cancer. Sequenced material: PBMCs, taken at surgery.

For the CDR3, the DNA is TGTGCCAGCAGCTTTGACAGAGTATACGAGCAGTACTTC. Translation: CASSFDRVYEQYF. J is TRBJ2-7 and V is TRBV5-8, with D perhaps matching TRBD1 (5 bases). V gave up 2 bases and J gave up 4 bases, with 10 bases separating them. The length of the CDR3 is 13 residues. Germline V CDR1 and CDR2: SGHTS, YDEGEE.